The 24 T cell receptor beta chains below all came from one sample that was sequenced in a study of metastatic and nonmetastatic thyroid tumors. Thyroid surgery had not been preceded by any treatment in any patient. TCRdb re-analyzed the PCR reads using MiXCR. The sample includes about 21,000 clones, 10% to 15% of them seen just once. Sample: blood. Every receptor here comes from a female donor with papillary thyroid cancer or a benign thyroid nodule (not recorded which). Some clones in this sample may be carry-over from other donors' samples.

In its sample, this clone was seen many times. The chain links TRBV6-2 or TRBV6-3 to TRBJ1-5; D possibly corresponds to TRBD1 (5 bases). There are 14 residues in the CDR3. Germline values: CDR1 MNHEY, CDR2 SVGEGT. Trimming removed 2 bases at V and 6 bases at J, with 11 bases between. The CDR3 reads CASSYGGEGQPQHF. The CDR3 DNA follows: TGTGCCAGCAGTTACGGGGGTGAAGGTCAGCCCCAGCATTTT.

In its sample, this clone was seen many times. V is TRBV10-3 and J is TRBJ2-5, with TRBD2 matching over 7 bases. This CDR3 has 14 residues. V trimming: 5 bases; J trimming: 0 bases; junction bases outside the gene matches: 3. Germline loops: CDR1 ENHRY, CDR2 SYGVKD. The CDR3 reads CAISNRGDQETQYF. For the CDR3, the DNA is TGTGCCATCAGTAACCGGGGGGACCAAGAGACCCAGTACTTC.

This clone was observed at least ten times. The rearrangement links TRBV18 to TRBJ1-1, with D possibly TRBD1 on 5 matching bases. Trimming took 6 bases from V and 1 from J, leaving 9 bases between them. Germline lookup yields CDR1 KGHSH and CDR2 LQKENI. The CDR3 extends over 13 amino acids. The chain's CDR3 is CASSAGGNTEAFF. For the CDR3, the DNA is TGTGCCAGCTCCGCCGGGGGGAACACTGAAGCTTTCTTT.

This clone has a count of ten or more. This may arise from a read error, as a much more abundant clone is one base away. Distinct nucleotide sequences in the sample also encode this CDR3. The CDR3 here is CASSLEVRGDEKLFF. In nucleotides, the CDR3 is TGTGCCAGTAGTTTGGAGGTTCGGGGGGATGAAAAACTGTTTTTT. This sequence joins TRBV28 and TRBJ1-4; TRBD1 might be the D (5 bases). The CDR3 has 15 amino acids. Germline loops: CDR1 MDHEN, CDR2 SYDVKM.

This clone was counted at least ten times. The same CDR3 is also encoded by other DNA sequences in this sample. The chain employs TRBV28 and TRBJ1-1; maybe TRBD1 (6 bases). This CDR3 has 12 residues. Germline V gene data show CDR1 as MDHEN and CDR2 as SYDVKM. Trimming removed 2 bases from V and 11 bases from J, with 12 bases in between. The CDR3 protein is CASSLVGGHAFF. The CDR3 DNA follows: TGTGCCAGCAGTTTAGTCGGGGGGCATGCTTTCTTT.

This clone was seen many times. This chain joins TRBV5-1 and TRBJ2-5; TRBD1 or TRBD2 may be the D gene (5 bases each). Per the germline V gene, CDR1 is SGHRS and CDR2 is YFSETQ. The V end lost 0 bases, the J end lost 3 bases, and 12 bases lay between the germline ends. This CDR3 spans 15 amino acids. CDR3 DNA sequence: TGCGCCAGCAGCTTGGGTGGGACCACGAAAGAGACCCAGTACTTC. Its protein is CASSLGGTTKETQYF.

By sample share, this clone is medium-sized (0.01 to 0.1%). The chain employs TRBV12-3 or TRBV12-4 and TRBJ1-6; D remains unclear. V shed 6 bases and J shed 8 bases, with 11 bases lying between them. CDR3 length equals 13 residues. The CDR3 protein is CASRISYDSPLHF. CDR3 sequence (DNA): TGTGCCAGCAGGATCAGTTATGATTCACCCCTCCACTTT.

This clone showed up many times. This chain's CDR3 is CASRKAADTFYEQYF. The CDR3 nucleotides are TGTGCCAGCAGGAAGGCGGCCGATACTTTTTACGAGCAGTACTTC. The V call is TRBV6-1, the J call TRBJ2-7, with D unclear. Looked up from germline, CDR1 is MNHNS and CDR2 is SASEGT. Trimming removed 6 bases from V and 4 bases from J, with 19 bases in between. The CDR3 loop spans 15 amino acids.

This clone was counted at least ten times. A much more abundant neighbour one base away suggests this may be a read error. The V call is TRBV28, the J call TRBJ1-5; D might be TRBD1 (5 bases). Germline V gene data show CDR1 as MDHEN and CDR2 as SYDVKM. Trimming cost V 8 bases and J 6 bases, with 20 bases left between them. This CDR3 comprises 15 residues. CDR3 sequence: CASPPNQGTLQPQHF. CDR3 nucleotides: TGTGCCAGCCCTCCTAATCAGGGTACCCTTCAGCCCCAGCATTTT. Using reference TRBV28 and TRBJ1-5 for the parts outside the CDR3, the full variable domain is DVKVTQSSRYLVKRTGEKVFLECVQDMDHENMFWYRQDPGLGLRLIYFSYDVKMKEKGDIPEGYSVSREKKERFSLILESASTNQTSMYLCASPPNQGTLQPQHFGDGTRLSIL.

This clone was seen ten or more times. The DNA for the CDR3 is TGTGCCAGCAGCCAAGATGGCAGGGACTATGGCTACACCTTC. Translated, it gives CASSQDGRDYGYTF. The rearrangement joins TRBV3-1 to TRBJ1-2, with D perhaps TRBD1 (5 bases). The germline gives CDR1 LGHDT, CDR2 YNNKEL (reference sequence). CDR3 length: 14 residues. Trimming left V 0 bases short and J 3 bases short, with 8 bases between.

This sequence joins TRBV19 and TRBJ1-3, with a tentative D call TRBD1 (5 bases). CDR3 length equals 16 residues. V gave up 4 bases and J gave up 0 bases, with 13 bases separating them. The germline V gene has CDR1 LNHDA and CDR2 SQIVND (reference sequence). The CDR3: CASSTRYGASGNTIYF. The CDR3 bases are TGTGCCAGTAGTACCCGGTACGGGGCCTCTGGAAACACCATATATTTT.

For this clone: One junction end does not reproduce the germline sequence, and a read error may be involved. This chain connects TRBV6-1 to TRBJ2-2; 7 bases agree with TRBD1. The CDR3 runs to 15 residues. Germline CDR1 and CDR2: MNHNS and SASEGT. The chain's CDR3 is CASRFGTENTVELSF. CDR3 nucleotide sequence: TGTGCCAGCAGGTTCGGGACAGAAAACACCGTGGAGCTGTCTTTT.

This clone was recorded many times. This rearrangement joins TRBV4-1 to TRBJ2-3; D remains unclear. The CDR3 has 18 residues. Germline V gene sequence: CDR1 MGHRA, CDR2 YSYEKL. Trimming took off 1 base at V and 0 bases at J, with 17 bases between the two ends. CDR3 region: CASSQVNMGFLSTDTQYF. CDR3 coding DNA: TGCGCCAGCAGCCAAGTGAATATGGGGTTCCTTAGCACAGATACGCAGTATTTT.

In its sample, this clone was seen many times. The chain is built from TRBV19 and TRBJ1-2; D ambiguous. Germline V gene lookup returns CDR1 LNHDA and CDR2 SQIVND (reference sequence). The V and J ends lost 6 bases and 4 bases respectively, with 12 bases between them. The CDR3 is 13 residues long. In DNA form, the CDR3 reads TGTGCCAGTAGGCCACAAGGTCCCTATGGCTACACCTTC. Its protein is CASRPQGPYGYTF.

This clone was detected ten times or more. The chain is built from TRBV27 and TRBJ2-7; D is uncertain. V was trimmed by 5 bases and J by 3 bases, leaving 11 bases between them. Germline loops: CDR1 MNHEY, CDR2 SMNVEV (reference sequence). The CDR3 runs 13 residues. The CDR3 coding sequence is TGTGCCAGCAGTCTGAGGACCAGCTACGAGCAGTACTTC. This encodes CASSLRTSYEQYF.

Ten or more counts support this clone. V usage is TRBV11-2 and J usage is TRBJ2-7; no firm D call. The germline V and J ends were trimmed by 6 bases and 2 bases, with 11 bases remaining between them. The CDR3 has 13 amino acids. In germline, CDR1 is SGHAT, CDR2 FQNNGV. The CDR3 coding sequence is TGTGCCAGCAGTCTTGACGGGCCCTACGAGCAGTACTTC. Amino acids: CASSLDGPYEQYF.

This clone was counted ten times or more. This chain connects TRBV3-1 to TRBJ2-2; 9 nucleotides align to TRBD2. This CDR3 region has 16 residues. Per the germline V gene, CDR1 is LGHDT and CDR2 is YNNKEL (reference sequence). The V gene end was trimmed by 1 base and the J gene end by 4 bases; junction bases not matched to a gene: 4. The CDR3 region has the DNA TGTGCCAGCAGCCAAGGCGGGGGGGGCCGCACCGGGGAGCTGTTTTTT. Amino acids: CASSQGGGGRTGELFF.

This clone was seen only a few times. CDR3 sequence: CASAFDRGQPQHF. The CDR3 nucleotides read TGTGCCAGCGCTTTCGACAGGGGGCAGCCCCAGCATTTT. This chain joins TRBV6-1 and TRBJ1-5; 9 nucleotides line up with TRBD1. The CDR3 is 13 residues long. Germline trimming cut 8 bases from V and 7 bases from J; bases unmatched to any gene: 6. Per the germline V gene, CDR1 is MNHNS and CDR2 is SASEGT.

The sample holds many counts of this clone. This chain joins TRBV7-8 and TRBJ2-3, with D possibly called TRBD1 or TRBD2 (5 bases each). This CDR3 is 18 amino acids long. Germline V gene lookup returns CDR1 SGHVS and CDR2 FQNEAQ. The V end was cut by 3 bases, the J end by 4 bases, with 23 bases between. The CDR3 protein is CASSFTHPGPLSADTQYF. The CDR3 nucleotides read TGTGCCAGCAGCTTCACCCATCCGGGACCTCTAAGCGCAGATACGCAGTATTTT.

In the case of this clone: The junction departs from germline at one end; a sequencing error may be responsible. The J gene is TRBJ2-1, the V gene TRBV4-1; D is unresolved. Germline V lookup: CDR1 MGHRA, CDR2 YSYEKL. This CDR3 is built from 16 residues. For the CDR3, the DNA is TGCGCCAGCAGCCAAGATTGTACCAACGCCTACAATGATCAGTGCTTC. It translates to CASSQDCTNAYNDQCF.

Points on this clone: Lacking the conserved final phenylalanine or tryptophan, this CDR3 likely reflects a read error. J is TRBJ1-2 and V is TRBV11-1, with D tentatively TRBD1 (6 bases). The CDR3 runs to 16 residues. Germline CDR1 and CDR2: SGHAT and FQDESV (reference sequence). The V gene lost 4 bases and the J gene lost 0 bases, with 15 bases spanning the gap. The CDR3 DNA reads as TGTGCCAGCAGCTCCCCTCGTACAGGGACTAACTATGGCTACACCTAC. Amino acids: CASSSPRTGTNYGYTY.

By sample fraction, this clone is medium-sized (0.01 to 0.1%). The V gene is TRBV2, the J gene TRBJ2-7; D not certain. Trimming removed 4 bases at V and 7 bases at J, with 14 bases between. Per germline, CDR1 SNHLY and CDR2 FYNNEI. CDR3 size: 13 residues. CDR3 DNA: TGTGCCAGCAGTGGGGTCGGTTCATGGGAGCAGTACTTC. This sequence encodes CASSGVGSWEQYF.

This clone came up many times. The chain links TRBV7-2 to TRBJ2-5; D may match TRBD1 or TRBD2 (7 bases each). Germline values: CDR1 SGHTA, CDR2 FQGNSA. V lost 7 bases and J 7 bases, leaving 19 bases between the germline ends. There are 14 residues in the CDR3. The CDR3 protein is CASTPGGDVGTQYF. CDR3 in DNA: TGTGCCAGCACCCCAGGGGGGGATGTCGGGACCCAGTACTTC.

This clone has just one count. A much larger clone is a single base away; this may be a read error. CDR3 sequence reads: CASSVGGASIYTF. Written as DNA, the CDR3 is TGTGCCAGCAGCGTAGGGGGCGCCAGTATCTACACCTTC. The rearrangement joins TRBV7-2 to TRBJ1-2, with TRBD1 identical over 7 bases. This CDR3 contains 13 residues. CDR1 and CDR2 (germline): SGHTA, FQGNSA. J was trimmed by 10 bases and V by 5 bases; bases with no gene match: 10.